This T cell receptor beta chain stems from a study of CD8 T cells in ankylosing spondylitis (dated by TCRdb to about 2017). At the level of the whole study: The study set out to find disease-linked TCR variants by profiling T cell receptor beta repertoires in ankylosing spondylitis patients and healthy donors. The full study cohort comprised about 23 ankylosing spondylitis patients and around 100 healthy donors. Peripheral blood samples were taken, and synovial fluid was additionally collected from ankylosing spondylitis patients. Beyond this particular receptor, the publication reports: According to the report, matched synovial fluid samples from ankylosing spondylitis patients were significantly enriched for the disease-linked clones. Blood from ankylosing spondylitis patients appeared to be characterized by a TCR beta motif composed of several highly homologous amino acid variants. A CD8+ phenotype was shown by the disease-linked clones, which were found at relatively low frequencies in peripheral blood. Some motif variants had previously been reported in the synovial fluid and blood of reactive arthritis patients, which suggests shared mechanisms of disease initiation.

V lost 0 bases and J lost 0 bases; the stretch between them is 10 bases long. CDR1 is given as SGDLS and CDR2 as YYNGEE, both from the germline V gene. The CDR3 measures 15 amino acids from cysteine to phenylalanine. The read is trimmed to its CDR3 DNA, 45 bases read in frame from base 1. Of note for this clonotype: The antigen this receptor binds is unknown. Qualities for individual bases were not recorded, and no much larger clone is one base off.

Instrument used: Illumina HiSeq 2500. Quantitative 5'-RACE with molecular barcodes was the method used to prepare the TCR beta libraries. As for how the authors treated the data: To identify disease-linked TCR variants, a new computational method was used, one built on a probabilistic model of VDJ rearrangement. TCRdb handled the public reads itself, with Q25 trimming in fastp and clone calling in MiXCR, and kept productive beta chains. Every CDR3 protein is listed once, alongside the most common genes and DNA of its rows. The V and J calls, along with clone size, are taken from TCRdb and not from the paper's own processing. Across this sample there are a few hundred thousand distinct CDR3 sequences, with approximately 20% seen only once. The ten largest clones capture roughly 43% of the sample.

The clonotype originates from a male donor with ankylosing spondylitis. Sequenced sample: blood, either unsorted or a sorted T cell fraction (not recorded which). The chain was built from TRBV9 and TRBJ2-7; no D gene is confidently identified. The DNA sequence is given as TGTGCCAGCAGCGTAGGGGCCACGAGCTCCTACGAGCAGTACTTC. Its coded protein is CASSVGATSSYEQYF.